The 9 T cell receptor beta chains listed next were all sequenced from one sample in a study of post-analysis software for immune sequencing data. General study results and limits: Controls showed lower frequencies than patients for several TRBV segments, and TRBV5-6, TRBV5-1 and TRBV20-1 were among these.

The TCR beta cDNA libraries carried unique molecular identifiers. Via MiXCR, TCRdb re-called the PCR reads, giving one row per CDR3 protein. The table lists 750,000 to 950,000 distinct CDR3 sequences, around 50% of them singletons. For these TCRs, the target antigens are not known. The sample consisted of blood. The receptors here all came from a girl aged 10 to 17 with multiple sclerosis.

The chain combines TRBV29-1 with TRBJ2-1; 8 positions match TRBD1. Unmatched junction bases numbered 6, after V lost 8 bases and J lost 3 bases. Germline CDR1 reads SQVTM; CDR2 reads ANQGSEA. The length of the CDR3 is 13 residues. The CDR3 protein is CSLEGTGYNEQFF. CDR3 coding DNA: TGCAGCTTGGAGGGGACAGGCTACAATGAGCAGTTCTTC.

V is TRBV7-2 and J is TRBJ2-5; D call uncertain. The V end lost 2 bases, the J end lost 5 bases, and 12 bases lay between the germline ends. The CDR3 has 14 residues. Germline V CDR1 and CDR2: SGHTA, FQGNSA. The CDR3 loop is CASSLTPLGETQYF. DNA of the CDR3: TGTGCCAGCAGCTTAACGCCTCTTGGGGAGACCCAGTACTTC. Based on the CDR3 plus reference TRBV7-2 and TRBJ2-5, the full variable domain is GAGVSQSPSNKVTEKGKDVELRCDPISGHTALYWYRQSLGQGLEFLIYFQGNSAPDKSGLPSDRFSAERTGGSVSTLTIQRTQQEDSAVYLCASSLTPLGETQYFGPGTRLLVL.

This clonotype was seen only a few times. The CDR3 bases are TGCGCCAGCAGCGAACAAGGGATCGAGCAGTACTTC. Protein: CASSEQGIEQYF. V is TRBV5-1 and J is TRBJ2-7; D not resolved. V was pared by 4 bases and J by 6 bases, with 11 bases between. Germline V gene sequence: CDR1 SGHRS, CDR2 YFSETQ. This CDR3 comprises 12 residues.

This chain connects TRBV6-5 to TRBJ1-2; 8 positions agree with TRBD1. The CDR3 extends over 14 amino acids. The germline CDR1 and CDR2 sequences are MNHEY and SVGAGI. Losses at the gene ends were 6 bases for V and 7 bases for J; bases not matched to a gene: 10. CDR3 amino acids: CASSIGQGGSGYTF. The CDR3 DNA sequence: TGTGCCAGCAGCATCGGACAGGGAGGGTCTGGCTACACCTTC.

The chain carries TRBV12-3 or TRBV12-4 and TRBJ2-5; 8 positions match TRBD1. The J call may be faulty, since TRBJ2-7 better matches the DNA end. This CDR3 is 13 amino acids long. The CDR3 spells CASSRTGWGEQYF. CDR3 DNA: TGTGCCAGCAGTCGGACAGGGTGGGGCGAGCAGTACTTC.

The rearrangement joins TRBV6-2 or TRBV6-3 to TRBJ2-3; D uncertain. Trimming removed 1 base at V and 8 bases at J, with 7 bases between. The CDR3 is made up of 12 amino acids. The germline CDR1 and CDR2 sequences are MNHEY and SVGEGT. CDR3 sequence reads: CASSYFSGTQYF. CDR3 sequence (DNA): TGTGCCAGCAGTTACTTCTCGGGTACGCAGTATTTT.

This clonotype was seen only a few times. The chain has TRBV5-1 and TRBJ1-2, with a possible D match to TRBD1 (5 bases). Germline V gene data show CDR1 as SGHRS and CDR2 as YFSETQ. Trimming left V 0 bases short and J 2 bases short, with 14 bases between. The CDR3 contains 16 residues. The CDR3 nucleotides read TGCGCCAGCAGCTTGGGTCCAGGGTTAACGAACTATGGCTACACCTTC. Translated, it gives CASSLGPGLTNYGYTF. The full variable domain, its missing parts supplied by reference TRBV5-1 and TRBJ1-2, is KAGVTQTPRYLIKTRGQQVTLSCSPISGHRSVSWYQQTPGQGLQFLFEYFSETQRNKGNFPGRFSGRQFSNSRSEMNVSTLELGDSALYLCASSLGPGLTNYGYTFGSGTRLTVV.

This sequence joins TRBV29-1 and TRBJ1-1; no definite D call. Trimming cost V 6 bases and J 0 bases, with 8 bases left between them. Germline V lookup: CDR1 SQVTM, CDR2 ANQGSEA. The CDR3 loop spans 12 amino acids. Here the CDR3 reads CSVCKMNTEAFF. The CDR3 nucleotides read TGCAGCGTGTGCAAAATGAACACTGAAGCTTTCTTT.

The rearrangement joins TRBV20-1 to TRBJ2-1, with 9 bases identical to TRBD2. V was clipped by 3 bases and J by 5 bases; unmatched bases: 2. Germline V gives CDR1 DFQATT, CDR2 SNEGSKA (reference sequence). There are 13 residues in the CDR3. The CDR3 loop is CSARTSGNNEQFF. The CDR3 DNA reads as TGCAGTGCTAGGACTAGCGGTAACAATGAGCAGTTCTTC.